This section outlines one T cell receptor (beta chain) sequence together with its context. The data originate from a study of shared clonotypes between healthy human individuals. Positively selected for CCR7, the CD45RO-negative cells used as naive CD8 cells excluded terminally differentiated effector memory CD45RA+ cells. Measured with immunoSEQ multiplex PCR; TCRdb has only the in-frame clones, and not every one. Here the sample spans under 2,000,000 clones, about 95% being singletons. Trimming left V 0 bases short and J 0 bases short, with 10 bases between. Germline V CDR1 and CDR2: SGHDT, YYEEEE. This CDR3 is built from 15 residues.

Source material: naive CD8+ T cells sorted from blood. The J gene is TRBJ2-7, the V gene TRBV5-6, with D possibly TRBD1 on 6 matching bases. The clonotype comes from a man younger than 35 in good health. The CDR3 is CASSLGQANSYEQYF. Written as DNA, the CDR3 is TGTGCCAGCAGCTTGGGACAGGCGAACTCCTACGAGCAGTACTTC.